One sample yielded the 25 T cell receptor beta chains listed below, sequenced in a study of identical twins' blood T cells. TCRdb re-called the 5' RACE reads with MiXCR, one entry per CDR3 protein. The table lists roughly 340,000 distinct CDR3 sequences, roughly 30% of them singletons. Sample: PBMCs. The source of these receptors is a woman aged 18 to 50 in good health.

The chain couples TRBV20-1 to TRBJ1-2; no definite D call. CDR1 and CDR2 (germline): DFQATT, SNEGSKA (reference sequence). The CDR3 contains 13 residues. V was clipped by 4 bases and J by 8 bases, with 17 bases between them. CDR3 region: CSANHPSAPGYTF. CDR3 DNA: TGCAGTGCTAACCACCCTTCAGCGCCCGGCTACACCTTC.

CDR3 sequence (DNA): TGTGCCAGTAGTCCCTTAATGGGACCTAGGAAAGATACGCAGTATTTT. This encodes CASSPLMGPRKDTQYF. The genes are TRBV19 and TRBJ2-3; D possibly matches TRBD1 or TRBD2 (5 bases each). The V and J ends lost 5 bases and 5 bases respectively, with 20 bases between them. CDR3 length: 16 residues. CDR1 LNHDA and CDR2 SQIVND come from the germline V gene (reference sequence). The full variable domain, its missing parts supplied by reference TRBV19 and TRBJ2-3, is DGGITQSPKYLFRKEGQNVTLSCEQNLNHDAMYWYRQDPGQGLRLIYYSQIVNDFQKGDIAEGYSVSREKKESFPLTVTSAQKNPTAFYLCASSPLMGPRKDTQYFGPGTRLTVL.

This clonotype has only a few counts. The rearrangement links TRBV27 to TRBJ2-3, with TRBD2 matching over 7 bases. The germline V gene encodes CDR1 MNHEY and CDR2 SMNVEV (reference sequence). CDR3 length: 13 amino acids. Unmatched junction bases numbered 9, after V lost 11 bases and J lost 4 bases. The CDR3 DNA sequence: TGTGCCGGCCGGGGGGATTATGCAGATACGCAGTATTTT. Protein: CAGRGDYADTQYF.

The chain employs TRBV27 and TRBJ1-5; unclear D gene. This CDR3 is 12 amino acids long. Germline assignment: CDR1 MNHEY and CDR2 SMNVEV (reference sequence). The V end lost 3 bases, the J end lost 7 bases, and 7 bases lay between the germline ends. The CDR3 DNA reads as TGTGCCAGCAGTTTTGGTCGGCAGCCCCAGCATTTT. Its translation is CASSFGRQPQHF.

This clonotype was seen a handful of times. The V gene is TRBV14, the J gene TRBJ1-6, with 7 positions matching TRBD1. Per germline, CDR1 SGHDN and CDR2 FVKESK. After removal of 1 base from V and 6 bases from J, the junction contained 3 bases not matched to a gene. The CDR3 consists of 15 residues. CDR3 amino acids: CASSQVGTVNSPLHF. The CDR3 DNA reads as TGTGCCAGCAGCCAAGTCGGGACAGTTAATTCACCCCTCCACTTT.

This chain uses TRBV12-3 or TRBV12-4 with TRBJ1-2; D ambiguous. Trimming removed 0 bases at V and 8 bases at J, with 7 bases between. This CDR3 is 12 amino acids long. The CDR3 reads CASSLAPRGYTF. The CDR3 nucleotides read TGTGCCAGCAGTTTAGCCCCTCGCGGCTACACCTTC.

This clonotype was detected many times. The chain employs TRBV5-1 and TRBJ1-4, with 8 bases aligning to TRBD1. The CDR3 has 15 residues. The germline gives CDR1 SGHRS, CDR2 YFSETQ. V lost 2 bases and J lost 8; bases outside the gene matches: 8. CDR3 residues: CASSFRQGRKEKLFF. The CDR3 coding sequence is TGCGCCAGCAGCTTCCGACAGGGGAGGAAGGAAAAACTGTTTTTT.

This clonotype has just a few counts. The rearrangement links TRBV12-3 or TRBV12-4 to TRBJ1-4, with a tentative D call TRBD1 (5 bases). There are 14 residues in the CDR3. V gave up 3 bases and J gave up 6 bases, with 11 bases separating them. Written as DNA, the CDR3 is TGTGCCAGCAGTTTTGGGCAGGGCGATGAAAAACTGTTTTTT. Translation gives CASSFGQGDEKLFF.

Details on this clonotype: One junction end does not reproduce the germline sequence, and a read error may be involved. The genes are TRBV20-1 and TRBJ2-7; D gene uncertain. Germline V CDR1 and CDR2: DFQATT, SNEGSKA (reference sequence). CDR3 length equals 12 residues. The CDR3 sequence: CSASIGAYEQYF. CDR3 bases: TGCAGTGCTTCTATCGGAGCCTACGAGCAGTACTTT.

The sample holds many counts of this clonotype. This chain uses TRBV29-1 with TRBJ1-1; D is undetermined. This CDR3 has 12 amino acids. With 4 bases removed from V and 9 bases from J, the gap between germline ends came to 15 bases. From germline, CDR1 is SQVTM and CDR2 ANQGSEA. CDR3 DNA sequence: TGCAGCGTTGCTGAAGGAGGAGTCAAAGCTTTCTTT. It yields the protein CSVAEGGVKAFF.

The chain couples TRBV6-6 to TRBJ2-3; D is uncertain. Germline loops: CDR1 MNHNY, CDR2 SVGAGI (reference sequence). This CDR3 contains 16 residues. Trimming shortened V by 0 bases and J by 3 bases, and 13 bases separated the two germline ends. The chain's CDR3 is CASSYSRQLSTDTQYF. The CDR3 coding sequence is TGTGCCAGCAGTTACTCAAGGCAGCTTAGTACAGATACGCAGTATTTT.

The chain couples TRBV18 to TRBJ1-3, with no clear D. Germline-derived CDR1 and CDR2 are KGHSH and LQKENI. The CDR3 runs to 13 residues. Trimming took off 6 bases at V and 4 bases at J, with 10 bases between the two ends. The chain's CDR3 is CASSYTEGNTIYF. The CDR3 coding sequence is TGTGCCAGCTCTTACACCGAGGGAAACACCATATATTTT.

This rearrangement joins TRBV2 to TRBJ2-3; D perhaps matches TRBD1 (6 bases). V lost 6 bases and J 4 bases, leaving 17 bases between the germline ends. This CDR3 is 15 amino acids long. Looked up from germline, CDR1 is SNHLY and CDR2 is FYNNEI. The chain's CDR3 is CASRPQGITADTQYF. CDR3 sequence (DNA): TGTGCCAGCAGACCCCAGGGGATAACAGCAGATACGCAGTATTTT.

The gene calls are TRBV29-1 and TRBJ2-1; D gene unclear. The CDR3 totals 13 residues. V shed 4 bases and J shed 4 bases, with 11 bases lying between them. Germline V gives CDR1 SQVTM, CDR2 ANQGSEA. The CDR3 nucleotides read TGCAGCGTTGTAGCCTTGGGTTACAATGAGCAGTTCTTC. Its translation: CSVVALGYNEQFF.

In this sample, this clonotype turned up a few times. This chain's CDR3 is CSVGMSGNQPQHF. In DNA form, the CDR3 reads TGCAGCGTTGGGATGTCGGGAAATCAGCCCCAGCATTTT. This rearrangement joins TRBV29-1 to TRBJ1-5; D unclear. The CDR3 is 13 amino acids. V was trimmed by 4 bases and J by 4 bases, leaving 11 bases between them. Germline CDR1 is SQVTM and CDR2 is ANQGSEA.

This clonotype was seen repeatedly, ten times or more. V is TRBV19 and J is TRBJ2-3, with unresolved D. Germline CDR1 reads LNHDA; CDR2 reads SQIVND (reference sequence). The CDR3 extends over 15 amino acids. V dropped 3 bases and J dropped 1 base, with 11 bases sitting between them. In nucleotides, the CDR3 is TGTGCCAGTAGTATCTTAGAACGCGGCACAGATACGCAGTATTTT. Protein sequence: CASSILERGTDTQYF.

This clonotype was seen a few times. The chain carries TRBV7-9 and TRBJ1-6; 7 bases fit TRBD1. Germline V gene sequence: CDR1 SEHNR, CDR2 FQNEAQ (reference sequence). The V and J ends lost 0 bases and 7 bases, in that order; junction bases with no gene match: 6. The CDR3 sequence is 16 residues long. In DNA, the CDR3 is TGTGCCAGCAGCTTAGCATTAGGGGGCTGGAATTCACCCCTCCACTTT. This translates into CASSLALGGWNSPLHF.

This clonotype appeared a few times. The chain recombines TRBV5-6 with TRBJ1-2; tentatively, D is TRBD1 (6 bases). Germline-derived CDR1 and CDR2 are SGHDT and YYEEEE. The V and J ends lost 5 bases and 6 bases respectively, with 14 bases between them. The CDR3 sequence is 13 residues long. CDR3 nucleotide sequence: TGTGCCAGCAGGATACAGGGCGTCCATGGCTACACCTTC. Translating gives CASRIQGVHGYTF.

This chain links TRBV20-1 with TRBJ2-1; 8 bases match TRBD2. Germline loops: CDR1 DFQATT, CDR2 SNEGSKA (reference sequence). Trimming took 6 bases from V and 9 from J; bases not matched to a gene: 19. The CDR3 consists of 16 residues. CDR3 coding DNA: TGCAGTGCCTCCTCTGGTTCGGGGGGGCTGTATCTTGAGCAGTTCTTC. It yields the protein CSASSGSGGLYLEQFF.

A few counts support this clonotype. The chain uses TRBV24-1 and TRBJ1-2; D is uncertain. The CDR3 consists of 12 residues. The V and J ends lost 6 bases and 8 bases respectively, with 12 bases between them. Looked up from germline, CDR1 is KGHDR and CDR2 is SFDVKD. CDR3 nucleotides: TGTGCCACCAGTTCTTCTTTCGCGGGCTACACCTTC. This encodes CATSSSFAGYTF.

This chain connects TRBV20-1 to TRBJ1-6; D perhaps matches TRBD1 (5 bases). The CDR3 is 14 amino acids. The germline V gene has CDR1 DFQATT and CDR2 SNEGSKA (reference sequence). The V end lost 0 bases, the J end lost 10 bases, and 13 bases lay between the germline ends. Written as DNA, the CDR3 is TGCAGTGCTAGAGAGCAGGGCCCAAAATCACCCCTCCACTTT. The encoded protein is CSAREQGPKSPLHF.

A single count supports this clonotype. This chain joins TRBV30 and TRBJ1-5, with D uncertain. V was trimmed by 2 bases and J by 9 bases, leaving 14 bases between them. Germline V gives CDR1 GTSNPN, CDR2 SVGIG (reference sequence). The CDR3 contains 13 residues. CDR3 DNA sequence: TGTGCCTGGAGTTTGAGCACATCCTCGCCCCAGCATTTT. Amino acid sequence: CAWSLSTSSPQHF.

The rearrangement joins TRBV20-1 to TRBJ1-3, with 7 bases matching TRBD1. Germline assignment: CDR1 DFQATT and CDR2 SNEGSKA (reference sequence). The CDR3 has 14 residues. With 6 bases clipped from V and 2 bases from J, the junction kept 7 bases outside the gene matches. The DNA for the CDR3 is TGCAGTGCACCCCGACAGGGAACTGGAAACACCATATATTTT. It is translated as CSAPRQGTGNTIYF.

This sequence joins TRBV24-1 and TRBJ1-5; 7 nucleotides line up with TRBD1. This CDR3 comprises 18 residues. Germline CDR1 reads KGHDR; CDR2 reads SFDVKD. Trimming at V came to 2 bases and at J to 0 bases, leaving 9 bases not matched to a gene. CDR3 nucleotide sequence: TGTGCCACCAGTGATTGGTGCGTTGACAGGGCTAGCAATCAGCCCCAGCATTTT. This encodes CATSDWCVDRASNQPQHF.

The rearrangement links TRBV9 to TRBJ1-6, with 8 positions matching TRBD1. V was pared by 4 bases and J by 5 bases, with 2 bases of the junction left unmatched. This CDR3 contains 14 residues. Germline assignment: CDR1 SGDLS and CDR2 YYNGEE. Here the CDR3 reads CASSKGQDNSPLHF. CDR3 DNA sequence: TGTGCCAGCAGCAAGGGACAGGATAATTCACCCCTCCACTTT. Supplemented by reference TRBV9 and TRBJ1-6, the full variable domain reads DSGVTQTPKHLITATGQRVTLRCSPRSGDLSVYWYQQSLDQGLQFLIQYYNGEERAKGNILERFSAQQFPDLHSELNLSSLELGDSALYFCASSKGQDNSPLHFGNGTRLTVT.